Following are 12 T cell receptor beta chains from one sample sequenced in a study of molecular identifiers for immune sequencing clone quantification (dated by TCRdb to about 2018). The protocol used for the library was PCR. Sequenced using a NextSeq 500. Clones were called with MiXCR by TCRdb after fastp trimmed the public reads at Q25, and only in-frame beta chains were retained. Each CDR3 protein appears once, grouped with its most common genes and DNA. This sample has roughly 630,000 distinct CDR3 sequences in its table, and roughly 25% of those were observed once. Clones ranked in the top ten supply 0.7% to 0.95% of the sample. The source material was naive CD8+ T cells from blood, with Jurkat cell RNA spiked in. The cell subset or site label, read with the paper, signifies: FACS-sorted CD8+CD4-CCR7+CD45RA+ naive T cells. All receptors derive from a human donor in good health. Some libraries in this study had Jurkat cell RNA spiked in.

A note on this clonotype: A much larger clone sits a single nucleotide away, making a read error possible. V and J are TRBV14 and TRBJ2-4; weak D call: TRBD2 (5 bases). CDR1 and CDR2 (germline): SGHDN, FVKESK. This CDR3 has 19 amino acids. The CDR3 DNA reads TGTGCCAGCAGCCAGACTGTGAGGGCCCCAGAGGCGTCCAAAAGCATTCAGTACTTC. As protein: CASSQTVRAPEASKSIQYF. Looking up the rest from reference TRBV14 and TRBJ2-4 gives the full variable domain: EAGVTQFPSHSVIEKGQTVTLRCDPISGHDNLYWYRRVMGKEIKFLLHFVKESKQDESGMPNNRFLAERTGGTYSTLKVQPAELEDSGVYFCASSQTVRAPEASKSIQYFGAGTRLSVL.

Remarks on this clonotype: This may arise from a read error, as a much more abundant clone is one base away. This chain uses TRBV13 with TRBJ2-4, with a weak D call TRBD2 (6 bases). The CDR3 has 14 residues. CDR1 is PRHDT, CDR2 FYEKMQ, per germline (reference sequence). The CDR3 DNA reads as TGTGCCAGCTGCTTAGGGAGGGCCAAAAACATTCAGTACTTC. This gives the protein CASCLGRAKNIQYF. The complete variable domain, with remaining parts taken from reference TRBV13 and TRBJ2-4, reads AAGVIQSPRHLIKEKRETATLKCYPIPRHDTVYWYQQGPGQDPQFLISFYEKMQSDKGSIPDRFSAQQFSDYHSELNMSSLELGDSALYFCASCLGRAKNIQYFGAGTRLSVL.

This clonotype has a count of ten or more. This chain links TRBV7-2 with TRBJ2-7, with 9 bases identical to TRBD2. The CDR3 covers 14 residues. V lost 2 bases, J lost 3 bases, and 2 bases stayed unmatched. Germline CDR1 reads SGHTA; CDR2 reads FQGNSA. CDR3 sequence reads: CASSLSSGVYEQYF. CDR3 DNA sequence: TGTGCCAGCAGCTTATCTAGCGGGGTCTACGAGCAGTACTTC.

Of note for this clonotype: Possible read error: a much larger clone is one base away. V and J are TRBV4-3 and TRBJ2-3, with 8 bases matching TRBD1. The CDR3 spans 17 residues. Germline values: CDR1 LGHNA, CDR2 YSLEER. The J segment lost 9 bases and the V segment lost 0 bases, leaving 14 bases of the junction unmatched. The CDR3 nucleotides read TGCGCCAGCAGCCAAGATCTGCAGGGGGCTCCTCAACAAACGCAGTATTTT. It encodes CASSQDLQGAPQQTQYF.

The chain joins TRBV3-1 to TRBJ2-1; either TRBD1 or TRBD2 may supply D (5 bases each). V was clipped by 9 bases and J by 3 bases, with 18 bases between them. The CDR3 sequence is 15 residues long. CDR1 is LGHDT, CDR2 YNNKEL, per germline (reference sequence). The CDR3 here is CASPPRDRYYNEQFF. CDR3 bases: TGTGCCAGTCCCCCCCGGGACCGATACTACAATGAGCAGTTCTTC.

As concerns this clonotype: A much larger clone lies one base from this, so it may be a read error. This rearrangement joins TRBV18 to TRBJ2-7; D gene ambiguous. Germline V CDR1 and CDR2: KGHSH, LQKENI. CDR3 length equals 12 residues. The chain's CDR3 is CASSPSWYAQYF. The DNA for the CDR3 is TGTGCCAGCTCACCATCATGGTACGCGCAGTACTTC.

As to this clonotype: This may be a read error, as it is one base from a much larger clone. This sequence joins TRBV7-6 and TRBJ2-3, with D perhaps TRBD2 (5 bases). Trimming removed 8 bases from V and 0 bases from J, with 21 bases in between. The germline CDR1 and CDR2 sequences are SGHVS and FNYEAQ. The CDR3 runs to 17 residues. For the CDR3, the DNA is TGTGCCAGCGGCTCCCTAGCCGTTATCCCTAGCACAGATACGCAGTATTTT. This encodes CASGSLAVIPSTDTQYF. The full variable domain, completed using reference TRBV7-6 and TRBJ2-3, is GAGVSQSPRYKVTKRGQDVALRCDPISGHVSLYWYRQALGQGPEFLTYFNYEAQQDKSGLPNDRFSAERPEGSISTLTIQRTEQRDSAMYRCASGSLAVIPSTDTQYFGPGTRLTVL.

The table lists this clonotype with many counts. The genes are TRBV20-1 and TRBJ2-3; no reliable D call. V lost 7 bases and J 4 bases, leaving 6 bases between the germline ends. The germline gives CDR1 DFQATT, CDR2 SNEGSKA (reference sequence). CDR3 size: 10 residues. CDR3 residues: CSVPSDTQYF. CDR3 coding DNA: TGCAGTGTCCCGTCAGATACGCAGTATTTT.

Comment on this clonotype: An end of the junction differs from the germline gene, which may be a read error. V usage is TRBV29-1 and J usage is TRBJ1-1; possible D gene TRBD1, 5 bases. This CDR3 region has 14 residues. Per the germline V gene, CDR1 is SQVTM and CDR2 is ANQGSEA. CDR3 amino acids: CSVDREAPTTAAFF. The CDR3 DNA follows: TGCAGCGTTGACAGGGAAGCCCCGACCACTGCAGCTTTCTTT.

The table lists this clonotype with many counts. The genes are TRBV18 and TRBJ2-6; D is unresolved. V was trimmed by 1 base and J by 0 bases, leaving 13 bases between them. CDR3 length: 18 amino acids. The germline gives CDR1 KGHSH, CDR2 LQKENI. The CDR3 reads CASSPQPGTFSGANVLTF. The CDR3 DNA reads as TGTGCCAGCTCACCACAGCCCGGAACGTTCTCTGGGGCCAACGTCCTGACTTTC. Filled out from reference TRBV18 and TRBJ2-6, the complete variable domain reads NAGVMQNPRHLVRRRGQEARLRCSPMKGHSHVYWYRQLPEEGLKFMVYLQKENIIDESGMPKERFSAEFPKEGPSILRIQQVVRGDSAAYFCASSPQPGTFSGANVLTFGAGSRLTVL.

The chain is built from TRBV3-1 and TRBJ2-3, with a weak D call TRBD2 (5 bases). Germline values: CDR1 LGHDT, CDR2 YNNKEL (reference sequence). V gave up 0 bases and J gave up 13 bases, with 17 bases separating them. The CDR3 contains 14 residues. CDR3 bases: TGTGCCAGCAGCCAAGATCGCTTGGAGAGAGGGAAGTATTTT. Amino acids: CASSQDRLERGKYF.

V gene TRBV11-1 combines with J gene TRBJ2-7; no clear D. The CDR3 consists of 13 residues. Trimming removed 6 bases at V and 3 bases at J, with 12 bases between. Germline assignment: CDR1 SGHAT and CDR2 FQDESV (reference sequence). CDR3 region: CASSPEKYYEQYF. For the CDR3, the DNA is TGTGCCAGCAGTCCGGAGAAGTACTACGAGCAGTACTTC.